These 25 T cell receptor beta chains share one sample of origin, sequenced in a study of blood T cell repertoires in COVID-19 (TCRdb year 2020). The receptor library was made with the immunoSEQ multiplex PCR assay. In TCRdb, the immuneACCESS table is reduced to in-frame sequences with V and J assigned. These tables do not hold every clone; where another copy was compared, an unresolved V gene accounts for under half, and the others remain unexplained. The sample records around 300,000 clones, less than 90% of which are singletons. 3% of the sample belongs to the ten largest clones. The sample taken for sequencing was PBMCs or T cells enriched from blood (not recorded which). All receptors come from a woman aged 50 to 65 who had recovered from COVID-19.

The V and J genes are TRBV4-2 and TRBJ1-3; weak D call: TRBD1 (6 bases). The CDR3 covers 14 residues. Trimming left V 2 bases short and J 1 base short, with 6 bases between. In germline, CDR1 is LGHNA, CDR2 YNFKEQ. The CDR3: CASSQQGSGNTIYF. The DNA for the CDR3 is TGTGCCAGCAGCCAACAGGGGTCTGGAAACACCATATATTTT.

This clone is a singleton in its sample. The J gene is TRBJ2-1, the V gene TRBV13, with 7 bases identical to TRBD1. CDR1 and CDR2 from the germline V gene are PRHDT and FYEKMQ (reference sequence). This CDR3 has 15 residues. The V and J ends lost 5 bases and 8 bases, in that order; junction bases with no gene match: 12. CDR3 coding DNA: TGTGCCAGCAGCGCTGCGTTAGGGGGCAAGTATGAGCAGTTCTTC. The encoded protein is CASSAALGGKYEQFF.

The chain combines TRBV19 with TRBJ1-1; 9 bases are a match to TRBD1. With V trimmed by 10 bases and J by 4 bases, 4 bases remained unmatched. This CDR3 spans 12 amino acids. The germline gives CDR1 LNHDA, CDR2 SQIVND (reference sequence). The CDR3 loop is CATRTGATEAFF. In DNA, the CDR3 is TGTGCCACTCGGACAGGGGCCACTGAAGCTTTCTTT.

The chain uses TRBV30 and TRBJ1-5, with D possibly being TRBD1 (6 bases). The CDR3 spans 14 residues. V lost 2 bases and J 0 bases, leaving 8 bases between the germline ends. Germline assignment: CDR1 GTSNPN and CDR2 SVGIG (reference sequence). CDR3: CAWSPGDSNQPQHF. As DNA, the CDR3 is TGTGCCTGGAGTCCAGGGGATAGCAATCAGCCCCAGCATTTT.

The chain joins TRBV5-6 to TRBJ2-3; 10 nucleotides match TRBD2. Germline V CDR1 and CDR2: SGHDT, YYEEEE. The ends lost 0 bases at V and 8 bases at J; junction bases unmatched: 9. The CDR3 sequence is 16 residues long. The CDR3 protein is CASSLVGTSGAITQYF. Written as DNA, the CDR3 is TGTGCCAGCAGCTTGGTTGGTACTAGCGGGGCAATTACGCAGTATTTT.

The chain uses TRBV4-3 and TRBJ2-7; 11 bases fit TRBD1. Germline V CDR1 and CDR2: LGHNA, YSLEER. This CDR3 comprises 17 residues. The junction had 9 bases not matched to a gene; V was cut back by 1 base and J by 4 bases. The CDR3 DNA reads TGCGCCAGCAGCCAAGTCGGACAGGGGGCCGGTAGGTACGAGCAGTACTTC. Translated: CASSQVGQGAGRYEQYF.

The V and J genes are TRBV2 and TRBJ2-1; maybe TRBD1 (6 bases). The CDR3 sequence is 16 residues long. V shed 3 bases and J shed 4 bases, with 16 bases lying between them. Germline CDR1 and CDR2: SNHLY and FYNNEI. CDR3 sequence reads: CASSDEGVAPYNEQFF. The CDR3, as DNA: TGTGCCAGCAGTGATGAGGGGGTAGCGCCATACAATGAGCAGTTCTTC.

This clone was observed a handful of times. This chain links TRBV7-2 with TRBJ1-2; TRBD1 matches at 7 bases. The CDR3 consists of 14 residues. Trimming removed 5 bases from V and 3 bases from J; junction bases left unmatched: 6. CDR1 and CDR2 from the germline V gene are SGHTA and FQGNSA. The CDR3 loop is CASSTRDSHYGYTF. In nucleotides, the CDR3 is TGTGCCAGCAGCACCCGGGACAGTCACTATGGCTACACCTTC.

The J gene is TRBJ1-4, the V gene TRBV15; D not certain. V lost 5 bases to trimming and J lost 4 bases, with 11 bases between them. The CDR3 spans 14 residues. From germline, CDR1 is LNHNV and CDR2 YYDKDF (reference sequence). This CDR3 is CATSELDVNEKLFF. The CDR3 bases are TGTGCCACCAGCGAGCTAGATGTTAATGAAAAACTGTTTTTT.

The chain employs TRBV19 and TRBJ2-3; 8 bases are a match to TRBD2. The J segment lost 3 bases and the V segment lost 6 bases, leaving 14 bases of the junction unmatched. Germline CDR1 LNHDA, CDR2 SQIVND (reference sequence). The CDR3 consists of 17 residues. The CDR3 nucleotides are TGTGCCAGTAGCTCCTCCGGGACTAGAGCCTTGACAGATACGCAGTATTTT. Encoded protein: CASSSSGTRALTDTQYF. Looking up the rest from reference TRBV19 and TRBJ2-3 gives the full variable domain: DGGITQSPKYLFRKEGQNVTLSCEQNLNHDAMYWYRQDPGQGLRLIYYSQIVNDFQKGDIAEGYSVSREKKESFPLTVTSAQKNPTAFYLCASSSSGTRALTDTQYFGPGTRLTVL.

The sample holds a few counts of this clone. CDR3: CASTGEYGYTF. The CDR3 DNA reads TGTGCCTCCACAGGAGAGTATGGCTACACCTTC. J is TRBJ1-2 and V is TRBV2; D is perhaps TRBD1 (5 bases). V lost 11 bases and J 5 bases, leaving 12 bases between the germline ends. CDR1 SNHLY and CDR2 FYNNEI come from the germline V gene. The CDR3 has 11 amino acids. Variable domain in full (rest from reference TRBV2 and TRBJ1-2): EPEVTQTPSHQVTQMGQEVILRCVPISNHLYFYWYRQILGQKVEFLVSFYNNEISEKSEIFDDQFSVERPDGSNFTLKIRSTKLEDSAMYFCASTGEYGYTFGSGTRLTVV.

In this sample, this clone turned up once. The chain is built from TRBV2 and TRBJ2-2; D might be TRBD1 (5 bases). This CDR3 has 15 amino acids. The V end lost 4 bases, the J end lost 0 bases, and 9 bases lay between the germline ends. Germline-derived CDR1 and CDR2 are SNHLY and FYNNEI. In nucleotides, the CDR3 is TGTGCCAGCAGTGGCGGCAGGGCGAACACCGGGGAGCTGTTTTTT. Translated: CASSGGRANTGELFF. The variable domain in full, with the rest retrieved from reference TRBV2 and TRBJ2-2, is EPEVTQTPSHQVTQMGQEVILRCVPISNHLYFYWYRQILGQKVEFLVSFYNNEISEKSEIFDDQFSVERPDGSNFTLKIRSTKLEDSAMYFCASSGGRANTGELFFGEGSRLTVL.

This chain joins TRBV19 and TRBJ2-7; 13 bases agree with TRBD2. This CDR3 comprises 16 residues. V lost 4 bases to trimming and J lost 3 bases; unmatched junction nucleotides: 6. Germline CDR1 reads LNHDA; CDR2 reads SQIVND (reference sequence). The CDR3 DNA follows: TGTGCCAGTAGTACTCTAAGGACTAGCGGGAGCTACGAGCAGTACTTC. This encodes CASSTLRTSGSYEQYF.

The V gene is TRBV7-9, the J gene TRBJ1-1, with TRBD1 matching 7 bases. The CDR3 is 14 residues long. Trimming at V came to 5 bases and at J to 1 base, leaving 4 bases not matched to a gene. The V gene's germline CDR1 is SEHNR and CDR2 FQNEAQ (reference sequence). This CDR3 is CASSPRQGNTEAFF. The CDR3 DNA follows: TGTGCCAGCAGCCCTCGACAGGGGAACACTGAAGCTTTCTTT. The complete variable domain, with remaining parts taken from reference TRBV7-9 and TRBJ1-1, reads DTGVSQNPRHKITKRGQNVTFRCDPISEHNRLYWYRQTLGQGPEFLTYFQNEAQLEKSRLLSDRFSAERPKGSFSTLEIQRTEQGDSAMYLCASSPRQGNTEAFFGQGTRLTVV.

The chain is built from TRBV6-5 and TRBJ1-6, with D uncertain. Germline CDR1 is MNHEY and CDR2 is SVGAGI. V lost 3 bases and J 8 bases, leaving 17 bases between the germline ends. The CDR3 loop spans 16 amino acids. CDR3 bases: TGTGCCAGCAGTTATCAAACCGGGAAGAGAGATTCACCCCTCCACTTT. Translation gives CASSYQTGKRDSPLHF.

The chain joins TRBV5-1 to TRBJ1-1; a possible D gene is TRBD1 (5 bases). This CDR3 has 12 amino acids. CDR1 SGHRS and CDR2 YFSETQ come from the germline V gene. With 5 bases removed from V and 4 bases from J, the gap between germline ends came to 9 bases. The CDR3 here is CASRDSSTEAFF. The CDR3 DNA sequence: TGCGCCAGCAGAGACAGTAGCACTGAAGCTTTCTTT. The variable domain in full, with the rest retrieved from reference TRBV5-1 and TRBJ1-1, is KAGVTQTPRYLIKTRGQQVTLSCSPISGHRSVSWYQQTPGQGLQFLFEYFSETQRNKGNFPGRFSGRQFSNSRSEMNVSTLELGDSALYLCASRDSSTEAFFGQGTRLTVV.

This clone was recorded only once. V usage is TRBV14 and J usage is TRBJ1-1; D ambiguous. The CDR3 totals 14 residues. Germline CDR1 and CDR2: SGHDN and FVKESK. V lost 3 bases, J lost 3 bases, and 11 bases lay in between. CDR3 region: CASSQGSGHTEAFF. The DNA of the CDR3 is TGTGCCAGCAGCCAGGGTTCGGGTCACACTGAAGCTTTCTTT.

The chain links TRBV5-1 to TRBJ2-1; 7 nucleotides agree with TRBD1. CDR1 SGHRS and CDR2 YFSETQ come from the germline V gene. The ends lost 0 bases at V and 4 bases at J; junction bases unmatched: 4. This CDR3 region has 15 residues. The CDR3 loop reads CASSLEGAIYNEQFF. DNA for the CDR3: TGCGCCAGCAGCTTGGAGGGGGCGATTTACAATGAGCAGTTCTTC.

This clone has more than one count but fewer than ten. The genes are TRBV7-9 and TRBJ1-1; 8 nucleotides align to TRBD1. V dropped 4 bases and J dropped 3; count of bases not matched to a gene: 4. CDR3 length: 14 amino acids. CDR1 and CDR2 from the germline V gene are SEHNR and FQNEAQ (reference sequence). The CDR3 DNA follows: TGTGCCAGCAGCTCGACAGGGGCGGACACTGAAGCTTTCTTT. Its protein is CASSSTGADTEAFF.

The chain has TRBV5-1 and TRBJ2-7; D is unclear. V was cut by 3 bases and J by 2 bases, with 12 bases left in between. Germline V lookup: CDR1 SGHRS, CDR2 YFSETQ. There are 14 residues in the CDR3. The CDR3 DNA follows: TGCGCCAGCAGCTCAAACCTGGGCGCCTACGAGCAGTACTTC. It codes for CASSSNLGAYEQYF. The full variable domain, its missing parts supplied by reference TRBV5-1 and TRBJ2-7, is KAGVTQTPRYLIKTRGQQVTLSCSPISGHRSVSWYQQTPGQGLQFLFEYFSETQRNKGNFPGRFSGRQFSNSRSEMNVSTLELGDSALYLCASSSNLGAYEQYFGPGTRLTVT.

Here the CDR3 reads CASSLTDSNQPQHF. CDR3 sequence (DNA): TGTGCCAGCAGCTTGACAGATAGCAATCAGCCCCAGCATTTT. The V and J genes are TRBV5-5 and TRBJ1-5; D call uncertain. Trimming stripped 1 base from V and 0 bases from J, with 5 bases between. The CDR3 sequence is 14 residues long. The germline CDR1 and CDR2 sequences are SGHKS and YYEKEE (reference sequence).

J is TRBJ2-1 and V is TRBV6-5, with 9 positions matching TRBD1. V gave up 5 bases and J gave up 4 bases; unmatched junction bases: 6. Per germline, CDR1 MNHEY and CDR2 SVGAGI. The CDR3 has 15 amino acids. DNA of the CDR3: TGTGCCAGCAGTCCGGACAGGGGCCAATACAATGAGCAGTTCTTC. Protein product: CASSPDRGQYNEQFF.

The CDR3 bases are TGTGCTAGTGGTACAGGGTCCCAGGGCTACACCTTC. This gives the protein CASGTGSQGYTF. The rearrangement joins TRBV12-5 to TRBJ1-2; maybe TRBD1 (6 bases). V was pared by 5 bases and J by 8 bases, with 12 bases between. Germline lookup yields CDR1 LGHNT and CDR2 FRNRAP. This CDR3 comprises 12 residues.

The rearrangement uses TRBV28 and TRBJ2-7; 8 bases are shared with TRBD2. CDR3 size: 13 residues. Per the germline V gene, CDR1 is MDHEN and CDR2 is SYDVKM. After removal of 9 bases from V and 2 bases from J, the junction contained 6 bases not matched to a gene. For the CDR3, the DNA is TGTGCCAGTTGTAGCGGGACACCCTACGAGCAGTACTTC. Its protein product is CASCSGTPYEQYF.

This chain links TRBV3-1 (or the pseudogene TRBV3-2) with TRBJ2-2; D possibly corresponds to TRBD2 (6 bases). Per germline, CDR1 LGHDT and CDR2 YNNKEL (reference sequence). Trimming cost V 4 bases and J 0 bases, with 24 bases left between them. The CDR3 runs to 20 residues. This CDR3 is CASSPRLKRGGVANTGELFF. DNA of the CDR3: TGTGCCAGCAGCCCCCGACTTAAACGCGGCGGGGTCGCGAACACCGGGGAGCTGTTTTTT.